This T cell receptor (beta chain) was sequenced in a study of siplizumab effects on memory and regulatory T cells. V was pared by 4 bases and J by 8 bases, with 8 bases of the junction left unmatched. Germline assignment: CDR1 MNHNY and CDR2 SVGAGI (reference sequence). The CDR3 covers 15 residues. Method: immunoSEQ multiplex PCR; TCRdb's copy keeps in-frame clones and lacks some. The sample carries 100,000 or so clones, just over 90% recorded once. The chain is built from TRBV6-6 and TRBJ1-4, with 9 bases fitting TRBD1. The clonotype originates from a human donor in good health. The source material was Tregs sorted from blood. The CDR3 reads CASSWTTGGGEKLFF. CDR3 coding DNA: TGTGCCAGCAGTTGGACAACAGGGGGCGGCGAAAAACTGTTTTTT.